These 22 T cell receptor beta chains came from one sample sequenced in a study of response to subunit inactivated influenza vaccine. In TCRdb, the RT-PCR reads were re-called with MiXCR into one record per CDR3 protein. The profile shows 500,000 to 550,000 distinct CDR3 sequences, roughly 25% of them singletons. The same data also contributed to another study, on T cells expressing NK-cell markers. Per that paper: For TCR beta, cDNA was produced by 5'RACE template switching with UMIs.

Sequencing used CD4+ T cells sorted from PBMCs, obtained roughly 13 days after vaccination. The receptors were gathered from a man aged 45 to 65 who received an inactivated influenza vaccine.

The CDR3 nucleotides read TGCAGTGCCCGGCGACTTAAGATGGCAGCTTTCTTT. Its translation: CSARRLKMAAFF. The chain combines TRBV20-1 with TRBJ1-1; D unresolved. Deletions cut 6 bases from V and 10 bases from J, with 18 bases between. The CDR3 sequence is 12 residues long. CDR1 is DFQATT, CDR2 SNEGSKA, per germline (reference sequence).

The rearrangement uses TRBV4-3 and TRBJ2-1; no firm D call. The CDR3 is 17 amino acids. V was trimmed by 0 bases and J by 0 bases, leaving 12 bases between them. Germline-derived CDR1 and CDR2 are LGHNA and YSLEER. The CDR3 sequence: CASSQELGSSSYNEQFF. The CDR3 DNA is TGCGCCAGCAGCCAAGAATTAGGCTCAAGCTCCTACAATGAGCAGTTCTTC.

Only a few counts were recorded for this clonotype. Given a much more abundant clone one base away, this may be a read error. V is TRBV7-2 and J is TRBJ2-1; 12 bases line up with TRBD2. CDR3 length: 16 amino acids. CDR1 and CDR2 from the germline V gene are SGHTA and FQGNSA. The CDR3 region is CASSLWTSGTYNEHFF. CDR3 bases: TGTGCCAGCAGCCTATGGACTAGCGGGACCTACAATGAGCATTTCTTC.

V and J are TRBV6-5 and TRBJ1-1; D is possibly TRBD1 (5 bases). The CDR3 spans 14 residues. The ends were cut back, 2 bases at V and 2 bases at J, with 9 bases in the middle. Germline assignment: CDR1 MNHEY and CDR2 SVGAGI. Written as DNA, the CDR3 is TGTGCCAGCAGTTACGGGGCGAGAAACACTGAAGCTTTCTTT. Translation gives CASSYGARNTEAFF.

The chain uses TRBV12-3 or TRBV12-4 and TRBJ2-1, with 7 positions matching TRBD2. J lost 13 bases, V lost 6 bases, and 6 bases had no gene match. This CDR3 spans 11 amino acids. CDR3 protein: CASSPAGLQFF. Here the CDR3 DNA reads TGTGCCAGCAGCCCGGCGGGACTACAGTTCTTC.

This clonotype showed up many times. The CDR3 loop is CASSLFVEQYF. CDR3 DNA: TGTGCCAGCAGTTTATTCGTCGAGCAGTACTTC. V is TRBV12-3 or TRBV12-4 and J is TRBJ2-7; D is ambiguous. The length of the CDR3 is 11 residues. Trimming cost V 2 bases and J 6 bases, with 5 bases left between them.

This clonotype turned up a few times. The rearrangement links TRBV7-9 to TRBJ2-7, with TRBD2 matching 10 bases. V was clipped by 1 base and J by 5 bases; unmatched bases: 8. The CDR3 has 16 amino acids. Germline lookup yields CDR1 SEHNR and CDR2 FQNEAQ (reference sequence). CDR3 sequence: CASSLGRLAGRDEQYF. The CDR3 DNA reads TGTGCCAGCAGCTTAGGCAGACTAGCGGGTCGCGACGAGCAGTACTTC.

This rearrangement joins TRBV7-8 to TRBJ2-5; 10 bases align to TRBD2. V was clipped by 1 base and J by 5 bases; unmatched bases: 10. Germline CDR1 SGHVS, CDR2 FQNEAQ. This CDR3 is 17 amino acids long. As DNA, the CDR3 is TGTGCCAGCAGCTTAGGTCTCCTAGCGGGGGCCAGGGAGACCCAGTACTTC. Encoded protein: CASSLGLLAGARETQYF.

The V call is TRBV28, the J call TRBJ2-2; 9 bases are a match to TRBD1. V dropped 6 bases and J dropped 7; count of bases not matched to a gene: 3. Germline V gene data show CDR1 as MDHEN and CDR2 as SYDVKM. This CDR3 contains 13 residues. This chain's CDR3 is CASRRQGGGELFF. DNA for the CDR3: TGTGCCAGCAGGCGACAGGGGGGCGGGGAGCTGTTTTTT.

This clonotype was detected only a few times. V usage is TRBV5-5 and J usage is TRBJ2-7, with 7 bases that match TRBD1. The V segment lost 4 bases and the J segment 6 bases; nucleotides outside the gene matches: 10. The CDR3 is made up of 14 amino acids. Germline V CDR1 and CDR2: SGHKS, YYEKEE (reference sequence). The CDR3 nucleotides read TGTGCCAGCAGCCGTCCGACAGGGCAAGGCGAGCAGTACTTC. Protein: CASSRPTGQGEQYF.

The chain uses TRBV27 and TRBJ1-2; D possibly corresponds to TRBD1 (6 bases). CDR3 length: 20 residues. Trimming pared 0 bases from V and 0 bases from J, leaving 23 bases between. Germline CDR1 and CDR2: MNHEY and SMNVEV (reference sequence). In nucleotides, the CDR3 is TGTGCCAGCAGTTTATCTCGGTTTTCGACCCCGCAGGGGTCTAACTATGGCTACACCTTC. Its protein is CASSLSRFSTPQGSNYGYTF.

V is TRBV30 and J is TRBJ1-1; D is unclear. This CDR3 has 14 amino acids. Germline assignment: CDR1 GTSNPN and CDR2 SVGIG (reference sequence). V lost 3 bases, J lost 0 bases, and 11 bases lay in between. The CDR3 is CAWRDLGMNTEAFF. CDR3 DNA: TGTGCCTGGAGGGACCTGGGGATGAACACTGAAGCTTTCTTT. Full variable domain (remainder filled in from reference TRBV30 and TRBJ1-1): SQTIHQWPATLVQPVGSPLSLECTVEGTSNPNLYWYRQAAGRGLQLLFYSVGIGQISSEVPQNLSASRPQDRQFILSSKKLLLSDSGFYLCAWRDLGMNTEAFFGQGTRLTVV.

This clonotype was picked up a small number of times. The chain joins TRBV4-3 to TRBJ1-2; D might be TRBD1 (5 bases). The CDR3 extends over 16 amino acids. Trimming took 1 base from V and 0 from J, leaving 12 bases between them. Germline-derived CDR1 and CDR2 are LGHNA and YSLEER. The CDR3: CASSQGGGAANYGYTF. As DNA, the CDR3 is TGCGCCAGCAGCCAAGGGGGGGGAGCAGCTAACTATGGCTACACCTTC.

This clonotype was counted only a few times. The rearrangement joins TRBV5-5 to TRBJ2-7, with D perhaps matching TRBD2 (7 bases). CDR3 length: 12 amino acids. Trimming took 4 bases from V and 6 from J, leaving 11 bases between them. Per germline, CDR1 SGHKS and CDR2 YYEKEE (reference sequence). The CDR3 protein is CASSHREGEQYF. In nucleotides, the CDR3 is TGTGCCAGCAGCCACAGGGAGGGCGAGCAGTACTTC.

V usage is TRBV25-1 and J usage is TRBJ2-2; D gene ambiguous. Germline-derived CDR1 and CDR2 are MGHDK and SYGVNS. The V end lost 1 base, the J end lost 2 bases, and 5 bases lay between the germline ends. This CDR3 has 14 amino acids. Written as DNA, the CDR3 is TGTGCCAGCAGTGAATTCCATAACACCGGGGAGCTGTTTTTT. Translated: CASSEFHNTGELFF.

This clonotype was counted a few times. The chain uses TRBV9 and TRBJ2-7; weak D call: TRBD2 (6 bases). The germline gives CDR1 SGDLS, CDR2 YYNGEE. CDR3 length: 15 residues. Trimming removed 4 bases at V and 1 base at J, with 15 bases between. Written as DNA, the CDR3 is TGTGCCAGCAGCACAGGAGGGCGTGGGTCCTACGAGCAGTACTTC. Its translation: CASSTGGRGSYEQYF.

The V and J genes are TRBV5-1 and TRBJ2-7, with D possibly TRBD1 on 6 matching bases. Germline loops: CDR1 SGHRS, CDR2 YFSETQ. V lost 3 bases and J lost 0, with 13 bases in between. CDR3 length: 15 residues. CDR3: CASSWQGLGSYEQYF. For the CDR3, the DNA is TGCGCCAGCAGCTGGCAGGGGCTGGGCTCCTACGAGCAGTACTTC.

This clonotype has more than one count but fewer than ten. The rearrangement uses TRBV7-9 and TRBJ1-5, with D perhaps TRBD1 (5 bases). The germline V gene has CDR1 SEHNR and CDR2 FQNEAQ (reference sequence). The length of the CDR3 is 15 residues. Trimming took 0 bases from V and 3 from J, leaving 9 bases between them. CDR3: CASSLALGDNQPQHF. CDR3 nucleotides: TGTGCCAGCAGCTTAGCGTTAGGGGACAATCAGCCCCAGCATTTT.

The chain combines TRBV6-1 with TRBJ2-2, with 7 bases lining up with TRBD2. The V segment lost 6 bases and the J segment 2 bases; nucleotides outside the gene matches: 9. Per germline, CDR1 MNHNS and CDR2 SASEGT. The CDR3 runs 16 residues. The CDR3 bases are TGTGCCAGCAGCGAACTAGCGAGAGGAAACACCGGGGAGCTGTTTTTT. Protein sequence: CASSELARGNTGELFF.

This clonotype was recorded a few times. This chain joins TRBV29-1 and TRBJ2-1; 10 bases agree with TRBD2. CDR3 length: 16 residues. Germline CDR1 SQVTM, CDR2 ANQGSEA. V shed 0 bases and J 4 bases; nucleotides not matched to a gene: 6. CDR3 DNA sequence: TGCAGCGTTGAAGATCCCCCTAGCGGGGGTTACAATGAGCAGTTCTTC. This translates into CSVEDPPSGGYNEQFF.

V gene TRBV3-1 combines with J gene TRBJ2-5, with D tentatively TRBD2 (6 bases). CDR3 length: 13 residues. Germline V gene lookup returns CDR1 LGHDT and CDR2 YNNKEL (reference sequence). The V end lost 4 bases, the J end lost 0 bases, and 6 bases lay between the germline ends. CDR3 DNA: TGTGCCAGCAGCCGGACTAACCAAGAGACCCAGTACTTC. Amino acids: CASSRTNQETQYF.

The chain joins TRBV27 to TRBJ2-1; 8 bases are a match to TRBD1. The CDR3 totals 15 residues. Losses at the gene ends were 4 bases for V and 3 bases for J; bases not matched to a gene: 5. Per germline, CDR1 MNHEY and CDR2 SMNVEV (reference sequence). For the CDR3, the DNA is TGTGCCAGCAGTTCCTCCGGGACAGGCTACAATGAGCAGTTCTTC. Its protein product is CASSSSGTGYNEQFF.